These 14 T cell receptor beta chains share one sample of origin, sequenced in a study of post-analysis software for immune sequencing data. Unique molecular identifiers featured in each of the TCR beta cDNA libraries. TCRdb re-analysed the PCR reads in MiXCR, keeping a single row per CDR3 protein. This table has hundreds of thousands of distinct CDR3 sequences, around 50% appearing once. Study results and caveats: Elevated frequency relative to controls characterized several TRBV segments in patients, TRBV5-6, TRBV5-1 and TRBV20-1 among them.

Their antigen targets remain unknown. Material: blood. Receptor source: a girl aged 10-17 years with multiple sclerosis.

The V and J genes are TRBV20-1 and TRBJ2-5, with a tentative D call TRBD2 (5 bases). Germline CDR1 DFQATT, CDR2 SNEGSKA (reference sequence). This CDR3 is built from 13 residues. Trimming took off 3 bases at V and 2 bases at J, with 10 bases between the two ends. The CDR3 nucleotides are TGCAGTGCTAGGCCTAGCCTACAAGAGACCCAGTACTTC. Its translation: CSARPSLQETQYF.

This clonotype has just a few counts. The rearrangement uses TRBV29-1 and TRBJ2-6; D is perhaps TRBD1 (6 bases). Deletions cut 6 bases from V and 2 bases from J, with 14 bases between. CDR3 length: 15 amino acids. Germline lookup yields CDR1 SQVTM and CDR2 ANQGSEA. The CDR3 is CSVRDTKAGANVLTF. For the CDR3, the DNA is TGCAGCGTCCGGGACACCAAGGCTGGGGCCAACGTCCTGACTTTC.

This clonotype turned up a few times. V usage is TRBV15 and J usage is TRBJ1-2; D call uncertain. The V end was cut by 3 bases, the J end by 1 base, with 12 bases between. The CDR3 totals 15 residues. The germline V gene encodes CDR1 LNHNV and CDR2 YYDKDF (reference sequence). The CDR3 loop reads CATSREYGINYGYTF. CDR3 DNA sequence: TGTGCCACCAGCAGGGAATACGGTATTAACTATGGCTACACCTTC.

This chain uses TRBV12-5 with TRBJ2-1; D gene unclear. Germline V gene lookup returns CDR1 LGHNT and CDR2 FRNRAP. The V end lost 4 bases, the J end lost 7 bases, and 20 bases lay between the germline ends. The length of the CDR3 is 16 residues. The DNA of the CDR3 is TGTGCTAGTGGTTCTTCGTGGTCGCGGCTGGGGAATGAGCAGTTCTTC. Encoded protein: CASGSSWSRLGNEQFF.

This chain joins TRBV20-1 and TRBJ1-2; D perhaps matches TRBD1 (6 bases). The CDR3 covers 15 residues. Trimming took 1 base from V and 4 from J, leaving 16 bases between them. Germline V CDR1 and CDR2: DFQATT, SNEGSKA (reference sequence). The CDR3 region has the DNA TGCAGTGCTAGAGTCATCGGACAGATCTTCTATGGCTACACCTTC. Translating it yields CSARVIGQIFYGYTF.

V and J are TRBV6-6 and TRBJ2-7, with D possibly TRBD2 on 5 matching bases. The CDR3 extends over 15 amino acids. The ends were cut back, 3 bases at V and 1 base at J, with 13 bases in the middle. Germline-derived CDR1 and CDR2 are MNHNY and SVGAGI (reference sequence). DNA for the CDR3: TGTGCCAGCAGTTATCCGGCGGGTCCGTCCTACGAGCAGTACTTC. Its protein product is CASSYPAGPSYEQYF.

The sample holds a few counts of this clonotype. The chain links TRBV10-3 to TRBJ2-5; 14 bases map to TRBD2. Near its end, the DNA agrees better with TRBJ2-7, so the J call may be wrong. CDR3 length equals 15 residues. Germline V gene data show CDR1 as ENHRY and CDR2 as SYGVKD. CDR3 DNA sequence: TGTGCCATCAGTGAGCTGGGACTAGCGGGAGACGAGCAGTACTTC. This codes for CAISELGLAGDEQYF.

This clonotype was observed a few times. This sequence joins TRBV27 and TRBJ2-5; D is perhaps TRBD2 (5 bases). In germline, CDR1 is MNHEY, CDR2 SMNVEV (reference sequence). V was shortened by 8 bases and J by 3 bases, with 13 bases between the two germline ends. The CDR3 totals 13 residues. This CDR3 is CASSGLGEETQYF. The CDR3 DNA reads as TGTGCCAGCTCCGGACTCGGCGAAGAGACCCAGTACTTC.

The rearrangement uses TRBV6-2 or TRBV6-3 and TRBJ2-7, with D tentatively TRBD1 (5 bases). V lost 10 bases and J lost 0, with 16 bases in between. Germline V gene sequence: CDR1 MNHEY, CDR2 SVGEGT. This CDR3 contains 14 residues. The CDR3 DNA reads TGTGCCACCGAGACCAGGGAAAGCTCCTACGAGCAGTACTTC. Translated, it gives CATETRESSYEQYF.

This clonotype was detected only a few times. CDR3 amino acids: CASKGDRVTEAFF. The CDR3 DNA sequence: TGTGCCAGCAAGGGGGACAGGGTGACTGAAGCTTTCTTT. The chain couples TRBV6-6 to TRBJ1-1; TRBD1 aligns across 9 bases. V was clipped by 7 bases and J by 5 bases; unmatched bases: 5. Germline CDR1 is MNHNY and CDR2 is SVGAGI (reference sequence). The CDR3 runs 13 residues.

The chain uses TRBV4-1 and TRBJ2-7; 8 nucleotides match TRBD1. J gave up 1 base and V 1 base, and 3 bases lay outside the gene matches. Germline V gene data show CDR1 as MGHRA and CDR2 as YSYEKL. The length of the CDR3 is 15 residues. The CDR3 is CASSQVDRESYEQYV. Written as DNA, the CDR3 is TGCGCCAGCAGCCAAGTGGACAGGGAATCCTACGAGCAGTACGTC.

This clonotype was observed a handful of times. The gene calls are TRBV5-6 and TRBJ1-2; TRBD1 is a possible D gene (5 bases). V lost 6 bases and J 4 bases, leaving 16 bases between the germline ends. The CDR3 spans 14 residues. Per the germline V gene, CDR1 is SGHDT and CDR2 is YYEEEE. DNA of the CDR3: TGTGCCAGCACCACCGCACAAGACAGCTATGGCTACACCTTC. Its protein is CASTTAQDSYGYTF.

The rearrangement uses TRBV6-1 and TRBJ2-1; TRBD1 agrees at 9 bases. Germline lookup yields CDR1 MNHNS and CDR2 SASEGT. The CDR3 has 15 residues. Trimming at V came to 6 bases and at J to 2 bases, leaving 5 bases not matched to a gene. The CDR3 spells CASSEGQGPYNEQFF. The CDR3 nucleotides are TGTGCCAGCAGCGAGGGACAGGGTCCCTACAATGAGCAGTTCTTC.

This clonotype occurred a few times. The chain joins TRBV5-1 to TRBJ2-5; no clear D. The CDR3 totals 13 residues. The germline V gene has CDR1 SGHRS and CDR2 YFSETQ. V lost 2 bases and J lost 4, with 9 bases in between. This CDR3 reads CASSFETGETQYF. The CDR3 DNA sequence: TGCGCCAGCAGCTTTGAGACGGGAGAGACCCAGTACTTC.